The sequence of this TCR beta chain was determined in a study of shared clonotypes between healthy human individuals (dated by TCRdb to between 2020 and 2021). With regard to the full study: The cohort comprised a couple of women and three men aged 18 to 49 years. For each donor, three plates each were used for CD4 naive and CD4 memory, two plates were used for CD8 naive, and one plate was used for CD8 memory. Blood TCR repertoires of five healthy adults were deeply sequenced to estimate repertoire size and the extent of clonotype sharing between individuals. To increase sequencing depth and limit assay-specific biases, different laboratories used diverse techniques to prepare libraries and sequence TCR repertoires. Between about 0.8 and 9 billion PBMCs per donor were obtained by leukapheresis.

TCR CDR3 regions were amplified from genomic DNA by multiplex PCR using the deep immunoSEQ assay. Genomic DNA extracted from each cell subset was distributed evenly over all wells of several immunoSEQ 96-well plates, and each plate served as one replicate. For sorted subsets, roughly 200 ng of genomic DNA, equivalent to some 33,000 T cell genomes, went into each replicate PCR. The purified libraries were quantified using a Qubit 3.0 fluorometer, sized with a Bioanalyzer 2100, and then quantified again using the KAPA Library Quantification kit. A separate single-read 150-cycle Illumina NextSeq 550 flow cell was used to sequence each immunoSEQ 96-well plate. Per the source publication's procedure: Because the immunoSEQ output held only junctional sequences and lacked quality scores, the filtering could not match the filtering applied to full-length reads. To assign V/J genes and CDR3, sequences were annotated using PyIR, a Python wrapper for IgBLAST v1.9, with IMGT germline references. Reads with weak V/J assignments (E-value above 1e-6), missing CDR3, stop codons, out-of-frame junctions, or ambiguous translated residues were removed. V3J clonotypes were defined as sequences sharing an identical inferred V gene, J gene, and CDR3 amino acid sequence. To compute the percentage overlap between repertoires, the number of shared unique clonotypes was divided by the size of the smaller repertoire. RTK rarefaction, the Chao1 estimator, and Recon v2.1 estimates of unobserved clonotypes were used to assess repertoire richness. Generation probabilities for all TCRbeta clonotypes obtained by the gDNA method from a handful of donors were computed using OLGA. Imported from immuneACCESS, the table was reduced by TCRdb to in-frame sequences with V and J called. These copies leave out some clones; in studies compared against another copy, an unresolved V gene accounts for under half, and the cause of the remainder is not known. V, J and clone size reflect that table, while D and trimming were determined from the DNA. This sample comprises some 1,600,000 clones, around 98% of them detected only once. Approximately 0.45% of the sample is held by the ten biggest clonotypes.

CDR1 and CDR2, per the germline V gene (reference sequence), are LNHDA and SQIVND. The CDR3 holds 16 amino acids from the cysteine to the phenylalanine. Only CDR3 DNA remains: 48 bases, in frame from the first base. V is cut by 6 bases and J by 4 bases, and the space between the germline ends is 18 bases. Donors were healthy HIV-negative adults with no recently reported acute infections or vaccinations. Every donor was a Caucasian adult living in Nashville, Tennessee, USA. Magnetic negative selection was used to enrich CD4+ T cells, after which naive cells were positively selected on CD45RA and the negative fraction became the memory subset. Blood was collected by leukapheresis, and PBMCs were isolated by Ficoll-Histopaque density gradient centrifugation and then cryopreserved in liquid nitrogen vapor phase. Purity and quantity of every magnetically sorted T cell population were checked by analytical flow cytometry. Each sorted fraction had its genomic DNA isolated and then quantified by UV absorbance on a Nanodrop 2000c.

As regards this clone: What this receptor recognizes is not known. Per-base qualities were not stored, and no clone one base away is much larger.

On the study overall, not on this receptor specifically: Clonotypes shared by all four sorted-subset donors showed higher generation probabilities than non-shared clonotypes. Across four donors, about 5% of naive CD4, more than 3% of naive CD8, 2% to 2.5% of memory CD4, and approximately 0.4% of memory CD8 clonotypes were shared. Even with the large sequencing depth, rarefaction of the sorted-subset datasets indicated that sequencing was incomplete. Sampling was limited to blood, and TCR repertoires in tissue likely differ from TCR repertoires in blood. Because the study included a small number of donors, the genetic and exposure-history diversity represented was limited. Based on pairwise subsampling, the degree of clonotype sharing among donors was expected to be affected by sequencing depth. Larger estimated clonotype richness was generally found for naive subsets than for memory subsets.

Material for sequencing was naive CD4+ T cells sorted from blood. The cell subset or site label, as the study defines it: CD45RA+ positively selected. This clonotype was sampled from a man younger than 45 in good health. The chain joins TRBV19 to TRBJ2-2; TRBD2 is a possible D gene, resting on 6 matching bases. The nucleotide sequence is given as TGTGCCAGTAGCCTAAGGGGCGGGACGGGCACCGGGGAGCTGTTTTTT. It encodes CASSLRGGTGTGELFF.